One and the same sample provided the 19 T cell receptor beta chains below, sequenced in a study of regulatory T cells in long-lasting Graves disease. Building of the TCR beta libraries involved iRepertoire HTBI primers and Arm-PCR of CDR3 regions. TCRdb reprocessed the multiplex PCR reads with MiXCR, giving one entry per CDR3 protein. The sample holds over 500,000 distinct CDR3 sequences, around 15% seen once. Stated time point: newly diagnosed GD, antithyroid drugs for less than 3 months. The TCR library was made from RNA that had been extracted from PBMCs in TRIzol. In addition, the sample was reused for a study of T cells in Graves' hyperthyroidism and ophthalmopathy.

This specimen was peripheral blood mononuclear cells (PBMCs), taken at new diagnosis, from a patient treated with antithyroid drugs. These receptors came from a woman in her twenties or thirties with Graves disease.

This clonotype turned up a few times. V gene TRBV14 combines with J gene TRBJ2-7, with a possible D match to TRBD2 (6 bases). The V end was cut by 1 base, the J end by 2 bases, with 9 bases between. This CDR3 is 14 amino acids long. Germline CDR1 SGHDN, CDR2 FVKESK. The CDR3 region has the DNA TGTGCCAGCAGCCAAGGGGGGGTCCCCTACGAGCAGTACTTC. This codes for CASSQGGVPYEQYF. Full variable domain (remainder filled in from reference TRBV14 and TRBJ2-7): EAGVTQFPSHSVIEKGQTVTLRCDPISGHDNLYWYRRVMGKEIKFLLHFVKESKQDESGMPNNRFLAERTGGTYSTLKVQPAELEDSGVYFCASSQGGVPYEQYFGPGTRLTVT.

The chain employs TRBV5-1 and TRBJ2-7; D ambiguous. The ends were cut back, 0 bases at V and 2 bases at J, with 15 bases in the middle. Per germline, CDR1 SGHRS and CDR2 YFSETQ. The CDR3 is 16 amino acids. The CDR3 sequence: CASSLVSPSDAYEQYF. The CDR3 region has the DNA TGCGCCAGCAGCTTGGTCTCCCCCAGTGATGCCTACGAGCAGTACTTC.

This clonotype was seen repeatedly, ten times or more. This chain connects TRBV5-1 to TRBJ2-1, with a weak D call TRBD2 (6 bases). Per germline, CDR1 SGHRS and CDR2 YFSETQ. The CDR3 has 14 residues. V was cut by 0 bases and J by 5 bases, with 9 bases left in between. CDR3 sequence: CASSLALANNEQFF. CDR3 bases: TGCGCCAGCAGCTTGGCTCTAGCGAACAATGAGCAGTTCTTC.

A word on this clonotype: Given a much more abundant clone one base away, this may be a read error. The chain carries TRBV6-9 and TRBJ2-3; D assignment may be TRBD1 or TRBD2 (5 bases each). The CDR3 is made up of 16 amino acids. With 3 bases removed from V and 4 bases from J, the gap between germline ends came to 17 bases. CDR1 and CDR2 from the germline V gene are MNHGY and SVAAGI. DNA of the CDR3: TGTGCCAGCAGTTACGGGGACGGCCTTAACCCAGATACGCAGTATTTT. This translates into CASSYGDGLNPDTQYF.

CDR3 DNA sequence: TGCGCCAGCAGAAGTGGCACAGATACGCAGTATTTT. It codes for CASRSGTDTQYF. V is TRBV5-1 and J is TRBJ2-3; D uncertain. The V and J ends lost 5 bases and 1 base respectively, with 5 bases between them. CDR3 length equals 12 residues. CDR1 and CDR2 (germline): SGHRS, YFSETQ.

This clonotype came up a few times. This chain links TRBV9 with TRBJ2-4; the D call may be TRBD1 or TRBD2 (5 bases each). The germline gives CDR1 SGDLS, CDR2 YYNGEE. The CDR3 is 14 residues long. The V end was cut by 8 bases, the J end by 9 bases, with 21 bases between. This CDR3 is CASTRDVKNGIQYF. As DNA, the CDR3 is TGTGCCAGTACCCGGGACGTCAAAAATGGCATTCAGTACTTC.

The CDR3 DNA follows: TGTGCCTGGAGTGACGCACAGGGGGTGGAGGAGACCCAGTACTTC. It yields the protein CAWSDAQGVEETQYF. The chain employs TRBV30 and TRBJ2-1; 8 positions match TRBD1. Gene TRBJ2-5 matches the end of the DNA better, so the J call may be wrong. The CDR3 is made up of 15 amino acids. From germline, CDR1 is GTSNPN and CDR2 SVGIG (reference sequence).

This clonotype showed up many times. Here the CDR3 DNA reads TGTGCCACCACTCAGGTCAATGAGCAGTTCTTC. Its protein product is CATTQVNEQFF. The chain is built from TRBV7-9 and TRBJ2-1; the D is unclear. This CDR3 has 11 amino acids. V lost 10 bases to trimming and J lost 6 bases, with 10 bases between them. The germline CDR1 and CDR2 sequences are SEHNR and FQNEAQ (reference sequence).

This clonotype was seen a handful of times. This chain joins TRBV24-1 and TRBJ2-7, with 8 bases that match TRBD1. V was clipped by 5 bases and J by 5 bases; unmatched bases: 10. Per the germline V gene, CDR1 is KGHDR and CDR2 is SFDVKD. The CDR3 contains 15 residues. The CDR3 DNA reads as TGTGCCACCAGTGCTAAGGGGACAGGTCAGCACGAGCAGTACTTC. This encodes CATSAKGTGQHEQYF.

This clonotype was observed a few times. The V and J genes are TRBV6-6 and TRBJ2-3; 11 bases fit TRBD1. The CDR3 consists of 18 residues. Germline V gives CDR1 MNHNY, CDR2 SVGAGI (reference sequence). The V segment lost 0 bases and the J segment 6 bases; nucleotides outside the gene matches: 11. Here the CDR3 reads CASSYSISGQGVKDTQYF. The CDR3 region has the DNA TGTGCCAGCAGTTACTCGATTTCGGGACAGGGGGTGAAGGATACGCAGTATTTT.

As for this clonotype: A read error may produce the germline difference seen at one junction end. This chain joins TRBV5-1 and TRBJ2-2; 8 nucleotides line up with TRBD1. The CDR3 contains 16 residues. The V gene's germline CDR1 is SGHRS and CDR2 YFSETQ. The CDR3, as DNA: TGTGCCAGCAGCACCGCAGGGGGCATGAACACCGGGGAGCTGTTTTTT. Protein: CASSTAGGMNTGELFF.

The chain couples TRBV30 to TRBJ2-7, with D tentatively TRBD2 (5 bases). V lost 1 base and J lost 3, with 13 bases in between. CDR1 is GTSNPN, CDR2 SVGIG, per germline (reference sequence). CDR3 length equals 14 residues. CDR3 amino acids: CAWSGAAPNYEQYF. CDR3 sequence (DNA): TGTGCCTGGAGTGGAGCGGCACCAAACTACGAGCAGTACTTC.

This clonotype showed up many times. V usage is TRBV28 and J usage is TRBJ2-7; possible D gene TRBD1, 6 bases. Deletions cut 3 bases from V and 0 bases from J, with 9 bases between. Germline CDR1 and CDR2: MDHEN and SYDVKM. The CDR3 is 14 amino acids. Here the CDR3 reads CASSFADSSYEQYF. Written as DNA, the CDR3 is TGTGCCAGCAGTTTCGCGGACAGCTCCTACGAGCAGTACTTC.

This clonotype occurred once. A much larger clone lies one base from this, so it may be a read error. The CDR3 protein is CASRPSLNAEAFF. In DNA, the CDR3 is TGTGCCAGCAGACCCTCATTGAACGCTGAAGCTTTCTTT. The chain links TRBV7-8 to TRBJ1-1; no definite D call. The CDR3 runs to 13 residues. Germline lookup yields CDR1 SGHVS and CDR2 FQNEAQ.

This clonotype was seen ten or more times. CDR3 DNA sequence: TGTGCCAGCAGTGAATTCTCGACCCACGAGCAGTACTTC. This codes for CASSEFSTHEQYF. The chain employs TRBV2 and TRBJ2-7; no reliable D call. The CDR3 is 13 amino acids. CDR1 is SNHLY and CDR2 is FYNNEI in the germline V gene. Trimming took off 2 bases at V and 5 bases at J, with 10 bases between the two ends.

This clonotype was observed a single time. One end of the junction varies from germline; a read error may be responsible. V gene TRBV10-3 combines with J gene TRBJ2-3; D unresolved. This CDR3 contains 13 residues. Germline CDR1 ENHRY, CDR2 SYGVKD. CDR3: CAIRDALKDTQYF. The CDR3 coding sequence is TGTGCCATCCGTGACGCCCTAAAGGATACGCAGTATTTT.

This clonotype was recorded a few times. This chain connects TRBV20-1 to TRBJ2-2, with TRBD2 matching over 13 bases. Germline lookup yields CDR1 DFQATT and CDR2 SNEGSKA (reference sequence). Unmatched junction bases numbered 7, after V lost 3 bases and J lost 0 bases. This CDR3 is built from 18 residues. Here the CDR3 reads CSARGFGTSGTNTGELFF. The CDR3 DNA follows: TGCAGTGCTAGGGGATTCGGGACTAGCGGGACGAACACCGGGGAGCTGTTTTTT.

The rearrangement uses TRBV12-3 or TRBV12-4 and TRBJ2-6; D remains ambiguous. The CDR3 length is 15 residues. V shed 3 bases and J shed 0 bases, with 6 bases lying between them. In DNA form, the CDR3 reads TGTGCCAGCAGTTTCGCCCCCTCTGGGGCCAACGTCCTGACTTTC. Translated, it gives CASSFAPSGANVLTF.

This clonotype has only a few counts. CDR3 in DNA: TGCAGTGCTAGAGATCCCGTATTACTAGCGCACAATGAGCAGTTCTTC. This gives the protein CSARDPVLLAHNEQFF. V usage is TRBV20-1 and J usage is TRBJ2-1; 7 bases agree with TRBD2. The CDR3 contains 16 residues. Trimming removed 0 bases from V and 5 bases from J; junction bases left unmatched: 10. Germline V CDR1 and CDR2: DFQATT, SNEGSKA (reference sequence).